Listed below are T cell receptor beta chains from one sample, sequenced in a study of neurological immune-mediated disorders. TCRdb reanalysed the 5' RACE reads using MiXCR and keeps one entry per CDR3 protein. Of tens of thousands of distinct CDR3 sequences listed, around 3.3% were seen once; the top ten hold about 3.5%. Sequencing used PBMCs. The receptors here all came from a man aged 35-49 years with multiple sclerosis. The CDR3 runs from the conserved cysteine through the conserved F or W. D genes are given only for firm matches. Clone size is not always given. Where it is, it says once, few, many or a class for expanded clones.

j_call d_call v_call clone_size cdr3_nt cdr3_aa
TRBJ2-2 TRBD1 TRBV29-1 many TGCAGCGTTGGGGGACAGGGCAAGGCCGGGGAGCTGTTTTTT CSVGGQGKAGELFF
TRBJ1-1 . TRBV29-1 many TGCAGCGCCGAGGTAGGAGGTCAGGGCACTGAAGCTTTCTTT CSAEVGGQGTEAFF
TRBJ2-7 TRBD2 TRBV6-5 many TGTGCCAGCAGTTGGGCGGGAGGGCCTCGGGAGCAGTACTTC CASSWAGGPREQYF
TRBJ1-6 . TRBV12-3/TRBV12-4 many TGTGCCAGCAGTTTTAGTTCTACACCCAATTCACCCCTCCACTTT CASSFSSTPNSPLHF
TRBJ1-5 . TRBV5-1 many TGCGCCAGCAGCTTCGGGGAGGCTCAGCCCCAGCATTTT CASSFGEAQPQHF
TRBJ1-2 TRBD1 TRBV3-1 many TGTGCCAGCAGCTTCACAGGGGCGGAGAATGGCTACACCTTC CASSFTGAENGYTF
TRBJ1-2 . TRBV7-2 many TGTGCCAGCAGCCGAGTCACTGGAGCTAACTATGGCTACACCTTC CASSRVTGANYGYTF
TRBJ2-5 TRBD2 TRBV6-6 many TGTGCCAGCAGTTACAGAACTAGCGGGGGGGAGACCCAGTACTTC CASSYRTSGGETQYF
TRBJ1-1 . TRBV2 many TGTGCCAGCAATAAGAGGGGGGTAACTAACACTGAAGCTTTCTTT CASNKRGVTNTEAFF
TRBJ1-5 . TRBV12-3/TRBV12-4 many TGTGCCAGCAGTTTCAATCGTAATCAGCCCCAGCATTTT CASSFNRNQPQHF
TRBJ2-1 . TRBV20-1 many TGCAGTGCATCCCATGCAGGAGGTACCAATGAGCAGTTCTTC CSASHAGGTNEQFF
TRBJ2-7 . TRBV9 many TGTGCCAGCAGCGTAGTGGACAGTGGGGAGCAGTACTTC CASSVVDSGEQYF
TRBJ2-7 . TRBV4-2 many TGTGCCAGCAGCCAGGGGGCTAGCGGCGACTTCTCCTACGAGCAGTACTTC CASSQGASGDFSYEQYF
TRBJ2-4 . TRBV5-1 . TGCGCCAGCAGCGCCGACGGACTCAAAAACATTCAGTACTTC CASSADGLKNIQYF
TRBJ1-6 TRBD1 TRBV5-1 many TGCGCCAGCAGCCTGGACAGGGTTAACTCACCCCTCCACTTT CASSLDRVNSPLHF
TRBJ1-1 . TRBV2 many TGTGCCAGCAGTCAAGACAGGAACACTGAAGCTTTCTTT CASSQDRNTEAFF
TRBJ2-5 TRBD2 TRBV28 many TGTGCCAGCAGTTCCGCCATTGGACTAGCGGGAGAGGAGACCCAGTACTTC CASSSAIGLAGEETQYF
TRBJ1-1 . TRBV7-2 many TGTGCCAGCAGCTTGTGGGCCACTGAAGCTTTCTTT CASSLWATEAFF
TRBJ2-2 . TRBV5-1 many TGCGCCAGCAGCCTGCGGACGTCTGCGAACACCGGGGAGCTGTTTTTT CASSLRTSANTGELFF
TRBJ2-5 . TRBV9 many TGTGCCAGCAGCGCCCGTCCTATATCGGAGACCCAGTACTTC CASSARPISETQYF
TRBJ2-7 TRBD1 TRBV5-4 many TGTGCCAGCAGCCGGGACAGCTACGAGCAGTACTTC CASSRDSYEQYF
TRBJ2-5 TRBD2 TRBV20-1 many TGCAGTGCTGAGCGGGGGGCTCTCCAAGAGACCCAGTACTTC CSAERGALQETQYF
TRBJ2-7 TRBD1 TRBV20-1 many TGCAGTGCACACAGGGGGACCGTATCCTACGAGCAGTACTTC CSAHRGTVSYEQYF
TRBJ1-2 TRBD1 TRBV20-1 many TGCAGTGCTAGAGTCTCAGGGGGAAATGGCTACACCTTC CSARVSGGNGYTF
TRBJ2-1 . TRBV12-3/TRBV12-4 many TGTGCCAGCAGTTTTCGCCCTGTGGATGAGCAGTTCTTC CASSFRPVDEQFF
TRBJ1-1 . TRBV7-2 many TGTGCCAGCAGCTTATATGGGGCGGAAACTGAAGCTTTCTTT CASSLYGAETEAFF
TRBJ1-2 TRBD1 TRBV6-6 many TGTGCCAGCAGTCAGGGGGCAAGTGGCTACACCTTC CASSQGASGYTF
TRBJ1-2 . TRBV5-1 many TGCGCCAGCAGCTTGCAGGGTAATTCGGATGGCTACACCTTC CASSLQGNSDGYTF
TRBJ2-7 TRBD2 TRBV7-3 many TGTGCCAGCAGCCCCTGGACTAGCGGGCCAACGTACTTC CASSPWTSGPTYF
TRBJ1-3 . TRBV5-1 many TGCGCCAGCAGCTTTACAGCGTCCTCTGGAAACACCATATATTTT CASSFTASSGNTIYF
TRBJ2-7 . TRBV27 many TGTGCCAGCAGTTTGAGCCTTGGGGGCTACGAGCAGTACTTC CASSLSLGGYEQYF
TRBJ2-7 . TRBV6-5 many TGTGCCAGCAGTCCAAGGACAGGGACTATCTCCTACGAGCAGTACTTC CASSPRTGTISYEQYF
TRBJ2-5 . TRBV25-1 few TGTGCCAGCAGTGAATGGAGGGGGGAAATCCAAGAGACCCAGTACTTC CASSEWRGEIQETQYF
TRBJ1-2 . TRBV4-2 many TGTGCCAGCAGCCGCTCGACCGGGACCTCCTATGGCTACACCTTC CASSRSTGTSYGYTF
TRBJ2-1 . TRBV11-2 many TGTGCCAGCAGCTTAGATCATCGTAGTGATGAGCAGTTCTTC CASSLDHRSDEQFF
TRBJ1-2 . TRBV11-2 many TGTGCCAGCAGCTCGGGGCCTAACTATGGCTACACCTTC CASSSGPNYGYTF
TRBJ2-1 TRBD2 TRBV7-8 many TGTGCCAGCAGCTTAGATAAGCGGGGGAACTTCTACAATGAGCAGTTCTTC CASSLDKRGNFYNEQFF
TRBJ2-2 TRBD1 TRBV3-1 few TGTGCCAGCCGATGGGGGCAGGGGGCGACCACCGGGGAGCTGTTTTTT CASRWGQGATTGELFF
TRBJ1-5 TRBD1 TRBV5-6 many TGTGCCAGCAGCCTATACGGGACAGGGGATTTTCAGCCCCAGCATTTT CASSLYGTGDFQPQHF
TRBJ1-5 . TRBV9 many TGTGCCAGCAGCGTATCCCCTCATATCAATCAGCCCCAGCATTTT CASSVSPHINQPQHF
TRBJ1-2 . TRBV5-1 many TGCGCCAGCAATGAGGGTGCAACCTATGGCTACACCTTC CASNEGATYGYTF